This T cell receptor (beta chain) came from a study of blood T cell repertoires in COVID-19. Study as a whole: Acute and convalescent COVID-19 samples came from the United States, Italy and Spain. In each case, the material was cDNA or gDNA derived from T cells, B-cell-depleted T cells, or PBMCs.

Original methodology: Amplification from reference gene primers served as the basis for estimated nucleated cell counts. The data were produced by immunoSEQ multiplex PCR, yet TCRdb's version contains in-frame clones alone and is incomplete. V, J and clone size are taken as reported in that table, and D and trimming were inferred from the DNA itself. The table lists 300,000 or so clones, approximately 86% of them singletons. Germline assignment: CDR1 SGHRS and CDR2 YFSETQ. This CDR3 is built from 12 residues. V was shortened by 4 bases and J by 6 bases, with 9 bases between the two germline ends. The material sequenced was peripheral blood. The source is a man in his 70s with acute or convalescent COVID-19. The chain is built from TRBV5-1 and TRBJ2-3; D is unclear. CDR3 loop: CASSETGDTQYF. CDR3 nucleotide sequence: TGCGCCAGCAGCGAGACCGGGGATACGCAGTATTTT.